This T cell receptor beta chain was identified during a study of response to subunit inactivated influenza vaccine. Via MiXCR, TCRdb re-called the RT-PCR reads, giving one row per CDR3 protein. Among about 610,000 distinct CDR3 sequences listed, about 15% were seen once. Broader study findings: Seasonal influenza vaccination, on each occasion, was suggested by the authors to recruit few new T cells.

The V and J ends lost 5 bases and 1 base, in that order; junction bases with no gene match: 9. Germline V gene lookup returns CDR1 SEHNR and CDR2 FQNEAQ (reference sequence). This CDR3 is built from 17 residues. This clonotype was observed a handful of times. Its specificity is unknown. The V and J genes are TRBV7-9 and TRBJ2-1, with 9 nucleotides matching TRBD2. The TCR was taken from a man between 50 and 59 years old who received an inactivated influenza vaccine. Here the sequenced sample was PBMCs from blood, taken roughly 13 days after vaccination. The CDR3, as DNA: TGTGCCAGCAGCCCGAAATTTAGCGGGAGATCCTACAATGAGCAGTTCTTC. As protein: CASSPKFSGRSYNEQFF.